The rows below give T cell receptor beta chains drawn from one sample of a study of T-cell reconstitution after alpha-beta-depleted transplantation in children. TCRdb recomputed calls from the PCR reads with MiXCR, one row per CDR3 protein. The repertoire has 450,000 to 550,000 distinct CDR3 sequences, about an eighth of them found once; the top ten carry 14%. The sample was PBMCs, mostly from graft donor cells, taken 180 days after TCRalphabeta/CD19-depleted stem cell transplant. The receptors shown here come from a female patient between 2 and 15 years old who had a stem cell transplant for aplastic anemia, so the T cells may come from the graft donor. Both conserved end residues are part of each CDR3. Fields, in order: CDR3 protein, CDR3 DNA, clone size, D gene, J gene, V gene. The D gene is left open where the match is weak. Clone sizes are given selectively: once, few, many, or a class where the clone is expanded.

CASRPTGDYGYTF,TGTGCCAGCAGACCTACAGGGGACTATGGCTACACCTTC,many,TRBD1,TRBJ1-2,TRBV12-3/TRBV12-4
CATSRDLTGIHTDTQYF,TGTGCCACCAGCAGAGATTTGACAGGGATCCACACAGATACGCAGTATTTT,few,TRBD1,TRBJ2-3,TRBV15
CASSFTGGAYEQYF,TGTGCCAGCAGTTTTACCGGGGGAGCCTACGAGCAGTACTTC,few,-,TRBJ2-7,TRBV12-3/TRBV12-4
CSANEQGIGYTF,TGCAGTGCTAATGAACAGGGAATTGGCTACACCTTC,few,-,TRBJ1-2,TRBV20-1
CSVMGFEQFF,TGCAGCGTTATGGGCTTTGAGCAGTTCTTC,-,-,TRBJ2-1,TRBV29-1
CASSYDSTSYNEQFF,TGTGCCAGCAGTTACGACAGTACTTCCTACAATGAGCAGTTCTTC,-,-,TRBJ2-1,TRBV28
CASSLDPSNYGYTF,TGTGCCAGCAGCTTAGACCCGAGTAACTATGGCTACACCTTC,-,-,TRBJ1-2,TRBV7-2
CASSSGLAGVREQFF,TGTGCCAGCAGCTCCGGACTAGCGGGAGTTCGTGAGCAGTTCTTC,-,TRBD2,TRBJ2-1,TRBV11-3
CSARDPRGRVSNQPQHF,TGCAGTGCTAGAGATCCACGGGGCAGGGTTAGCAATCAGCCCCAGCATTTT,many,-,TRBJ1-5,TRBV20-1
CASSVGSRGDYGYTF,TGTGCCAGCAGCGTAGGGTCCAGGGGCGACTATGGCTACACCTTC,many,-,TRBJ1-2,TRBV9
CATSRDQETQYF,TGTGCCACCAGCAGAGATCAAGAGACCCAGTACTTC,many,-,TRBJ2-5,TRBV15
CASSINRDYNEQFF,TGTGCCAGTAGTATAAACAGGGACTACAATGAGCAGTTCTTC,many,-,TRBJ2-1,TRBV19
CSARGRTGYSQETQYF,TGCAGTGCTAGGGGACGGACCGGTTATTCTCAAGAGACCCAGTACTTC,-,-,TRBJ2-5,TRBV20-1
CATSSRLAGVDSAGELFF,TGTGCCACCAGCAGCCGACTAGCGGGAGTCGATTCGGCCGGGGAGCTGTTTTTT,many,TRBD2,TRBJ2-2,TRBV15
CASSQDSSGANVLTF,TGCGCCAGCAGCCAAGACAGCTCTGGGGCCAACGTCCTGACTTTC,many,-,TRBJ2-6,TRBV4-3
CSVEDRRRRGANVLTF,TGCAGCGTTGAAGATAGGAGACGTAGAGGGGCCAACGTCCTGACTTTC,many,-,TRBJ2-6,TRBV29-1
CASSLTPLVSNEQFF,TGCGCCAGCAGCCTTACTCCACTAGTTTCCAATGAGCAGTTCTTC,few,-,TRBJ2-1,TRBV5-1
CASLARLGGSYNEQFF,TGTGCCAGCTTAGCGCGGCTGGGCGGGTCTTACAATGAGCAGTTCTTC,-,-,TRBJ2-1,TRBV7-2
CASIPGSPVRYEQYF,TGTGCCAGCATTCCTGGTTCACCGGTGAGGTACGAGCAGTACTTC,few,-,TRBJ2-7,TRBV28
CSARRGGTDYGYTF,TGCAGTGCTCGTAGGGGAGGGACGGACTATGGCTACACCTTC,-,-,TRBJ1-2,TRBV20-1
CASSYFPGQGYTGELFF,TGTGCCAGCAGTTACTTCCCGGGACAGGGATACACCGGGGAGCTGTTTTTT,many,TRBD1,TRBJ2-2,TRBV6-5
CASSLGLVRTQETQYF,TGTGCCAGCAGCTTAGGTTTGGTCCGGACCCAAGAGACCCAGTACTTC,few,-,TRBJ2-5,TRBV11-3
CASSPLGGVRAYEQYF,TGTGCCAGCAGCCCATTAGGAGGGGTTCGAGCGTACGAGCAGTACTTC,-,-,TRBJ2-7,TRBV7-2
CASSLGPGQGPLHF,TGCGCCAGCAGCTTGGGGCCGGGACAGGGTCCCCTCCACTTT,many,TRBD1,TRBJ1-6,TRBV5-1
CSAYDGQNTEAFF,TGCAGTGCGTACGACGGACAGAACACTGAAGCTTTCTTT,many,-,TRBJ1-1,TRBV20-1
CASSTLGAAWVEQYF,TGTGCCAGCAGTACCTTGGGGGCCGCCTGGGTCGAGCAGTACTTC,few,-,TRBJ2-7,TRBV28
CASSLLDRVGLAGVRTGNEQFF,TGTGCCAGCAGCTTACTGGATCGGGTCGGACTAGCGGGAGTACGAACGGGCAATGAGCAGTTCTTC,-,TRBD2,TRBJ2-1,TRBV11-2
CASSQGRRLYDYGYTF,TGTGCCAGCAGCCAAGGCAGGAGGCTGTACGACTATGGCTACACCTTC,few,-,TRBJ1-2,TRBV3-1
CASSAGSGSVREQYF,TGTGCCAGCAGCGCAGGTAGCGGGTCGGTCCGCGAGCAGTACTTC,-,TRBD2,TRBJ2-7,TRBV9
CASSYVPQQNIQYF,TGTGCCAGCAGTTACGTTCCGCAGCAAAACATTCAGTACTTC,many,-,TRBJ2-4,TRBV6-2/TRBV6-3
CASSPKRETQYF,TGTGCCAGCTCACCAAAACGGGAGACCCAGTACTTC,many,-,TRBJ2-5,TRBV18
CASSIVPSGSGELFF,TGTGCCAGTAGTATAGTTCCTAGCGGTTCCGGGGAGCTGTTTTTT,-,TRBD2,TRBJ2-2,TRBV19
CASSLVAVSYGYTF,TGTGCCAGCAGCTTAGTGGCCGTTTCCTATGGCTACACCTTC,-,-,TRBJ1-2,TRBV7-9
CASSPGPGYGYTF,TGTGCCAGCAGCCCCGGACCGGGGTATGGCTACACCTTC,few,-,TRBJ1-2,TRBV7-9
CASNQGGRAADTQYF,TGCGCCAGCAACCAGGGGGGGAGGGCAGCAGATACGCAGTATTTT,-,-,TRBJ2-3,TRBV4-3
CASSLRRLMTDTQYF,TGTGCCAGCAGTTTAAGACGTCTGATGACAGATACGCAGTATTTT,-,-,TRBJ2-3,TRBV27